The rows below give T cell receptor beta chains drawn from one sample of a study of T cell repertoires in cytomegalovirus infection. TCRdb passed the reads through MiXCR, listing each CDR3 protein once. The table includes hundreds of thousands of distinct CDR3 sequences, roughly 15% detected once. Specimen: PBMCs. Receptors were obtained from a human donor in good health (CMV status not recorded). Some clones in this sample may be carry-over from other donors' samples. The CDR3 runs from the conserved cysteine through the conserved F or W. D genes are given only for firm matches. Clone size, where shown, is once, few, many, or a class for clones that have expanded.

>TRBV6-4|TRBJ1-1|13|NA|NA
TGTGCCAGCAGTGTCCAGCTGAACACTGAAGCTTTCTTT
CASSVQLNTEAFF
>TRBV24-1|TRBJ1-1|17|TRBD1|many
TGTGCCACCAGTGATCTCCGACAGGGCAGTACGGGCACTGAAGCTTTCTTT
CATSDLRQGSTGTEAFF
>TRBV27|TRBJ2-1|13|TRBD1|many
TGTGCCAGCAGCCACAGGGGTTCATCCGAGCAGTTCTTC
CASSHRGSSEQFF
>TRBV5-6|TRBJ2-2|15|NA|NA
TGTGCCAGCAGCTTGGCTTGGGGAGATGTGATGGAGCTGTTTTTT
CASSLAWGDVMELFF
>TRBV4-2|TRBJ1-2|14|TRBD1|NA
TGTGCCAGCAGCCCCAGGGGGCCTAACTATGGCTACACCTTC
CASSPRGPNYGYTF
>TRBV6-5|TRBJ2-6|14|TRBD2|NA
TGTGCCTCGTCCCGGGGGGTTGGGGCCAACGTCCTGACTTTC
CASSRGVGANVLTF
>TRBV14|TRBJ2-3|12|NA|NA
TGTGCCAGCAGCCAAGGAATAGATACGCAGTATTTT
CASSQGIDTQYF
>TRBV5-1|TRBJ1-2|13|NA|NA
TGCGCCAGCAGCTTGGGTACAGTTGAAGGCTACACCTTC
CASSLGTVEGYTF
>TRBV27|TRBJ1-1|17|TRBD1|many
TGTGCCAGCAGTTTTTCCCACAGGGGGAATTTATTGACTGAAGCTTTCTTT
CASSFSHRGNLLTEAFF
>TRBV20-1|TRBJ2-4|14|NA|NA
TGCAGTGCTAGATCGAGTGAGGGGGGGTACATTCAGTACTTC
CSARSSEGGYIQYF
>TRBV4-3|TRBJ1-5|14|NA|many
TGCGCCAGCAGCCAAGACAGGGGCAATCAGCCCCAGCATTTT
CASSQDRGNQPQHF
>TRBV20-1|TRBJ1-4|15|NA|NA
TGCAGTGCTCAACCTAACTCAGGCCCAAATGAAAAACTGTTTTTT
CSAQPNSGPNEKLFF
>TRBV19|TRBJ1-5|16|NA|few
TGTGCCAGTAGTATAGTAAGGGGCGAACCCAATCAGCCCCAGCATTTT
CASSIVRGEPNQPQHF
>TRBV10-3|TRBJ2-4|18|NA|few
TGTGCCATCAGTGAGGACAGAGAACCTACTATAGCCAAAAACATTCAGTACTTC
CAISEDREPTIAKNIQYF